These T cell receptor beta chains were read from a single sample in a study of shared T cell receptors in the human thymus. The assay was immunoSEQ multiplex PCR, and TCRdb's table has in-frame clones only and misses some. The sample lists about 540,000 clones; approximately 78% were seen once. The same sample was also studied in work on human thymus T cells.

The sequenced sample was thymocytes. These receptors were obtained from a boy under three years old with a congenital heart defect. The CDR3 runs from the conserved cysteine through the conserved F or W. Fields, in order: D gene, V gene, clone size, J gene, CDR3 protein, CDR3 DNA. D genes are given only for firm matches. The size of a clone is reported for some rows only, either as once, few or many, or as a class for expanded clones.

D: .; V: TRBV6-5; size: .; J: TRBJ2-1; CDR3: CASSYSRRTYNEQFF; DNA: TGTGCCAGCAGTTACTCGCGGCGCACCTACAATGAGCAGTTCTTC
D: TRBD2; V: TRBV7-9; size: .; J: TRBJ2-1; CDR3: CASSLDRASGTSYNEQFF; DNA: TGTGCCAGCAGCTTAGATCGGGCTAGCGGGACCTCCTACAATGAGCAGTTCTTC
D: TRBD1; V: TRBV28; size: .; J: TRBJ2-7; CDR3: CASTFQGAGEQYF; DNA: TGTGCCAGCACGTTTCAGGGGGCCGGCGAGCAGTACTTC
D: .; V: TRBV14; size: .; J: TRBJ2-3; CDR3: CASSRQADTQYF; DNA: TGTGCCAGCAGCCGTCAGGCAGATACGCAGTATTTT
D: TRBD1; V: TRBV29-1; size: .; J: TRBJ2-4; CDR3: CSVEAGGDIQYF; DNA: TGCAGCGTTGAGGCAGGGGGAGACATTCAGTACTTC
D: TRBD2; V: TRBV12-5; size: .; J: TRBJ2-1; CDR3: CASGLWREPSGEQFF; DNA: TGTGCTAGTGGTTTGTGGCGGGAGCCTTCCGGTGAGCAGTTCTTC
D: .; V: TRBV4-1; size: .; J: TRBJ2-5; CDR3: CASSQDHRESILLGTQYF; DNA: TGCGCCAGCAGCCAAGACCACAGGGAGTCCATCCTACTGGGGACCCAGTACTTC
D: TRBD2; V: TRBV12-5; size: .; J: TRBJ2-1; CDR3: CASGVSGRAFNEQFF; DNA: TGTGCTAGTGGTGTGAGCGGGAGGGCCTTCAATGAGCAGTTCTTC
D: TRBD1; V: TRBV5-1; size: .; J: TRBJ2-3; CDR3: CASSFGTGKSTDTQYF; DNA: TGCGCCAGCAGCTTTGGGACAGGGAAGAGCACAGATACGCAGTATTTT
D: .; V: TRBV30; size: .; J: TRBJ2-6; CDR3: CAWITGTGANVLTF; DNA: TGTGCCTGGATAACAGGGACTGGGGCCAACGTCCTGACTTTC
D: .; V: TRBV5-1; size: .; J: TRBJ2-1; CDR3: CASSRTSGAVFSYNEQFF; DNA: TGCGCCAGCAGCCGGACCTCAGGGGCAGTTTTCTCCTACAATGAGCAGTTCTTC
D: TRBD1; V: TRBV7-9; size: .; J: TRBJ2-7; CDR3: CASSPQDRLKTYEQYF; DNA: TGTGCCAGCAGCCCGCAGGACAGGTTAAAGACCTACGAGCAGTACTTC
D: TRBD2; V: TRBV27; size: .; J: TRBJ2-7; CDR3: CASSSPTGTSPMRSSYEQYF; DNA: TGTGCCAGCAGTTCCCCAACCGGGACTAGCCCAATGAGGAGCTCCTACGAGCAGTACTTC
D: TRBD2; V: TRBV2; size: .; J: TRBJ2-7; CDR3: CASTPDRGLAGSYEQYF; DNA: TGTGCCAGCACGCCCGACCGCGGACTAGCGGGCTCCTACGAGCAGTACTTC
D: TRBD1; V: TRBV7-9; size: .; J: TRBJ1-5; CDR3: CASSTGDQPQHF; DNA: TGTGCCAGCAGTACAGGGGATCAGCCCCAGCATTTT
D: TRBD2; V: TRBV7-8; size: .; J: TRBJ2-3; CDR3: CASRPGSKAGGTDTQYF; DNA: TGTGCCAGCAGACCCGGGTCGAAAGCGGGAGGGACAGATACGCAGTATTTT
D: TRBD2; V: TRBV6-1; size: .; J: TRBJ2-1; CDR3: CASSEERGEGEQFF; DNA: TGTGCCAGCAGTGAAGAGCGGGGGGAAGGTGAGCAGTTCTTC
D: TRBD1; V: TRBV6-5; size: few; J: TRBJ2-7; CDR3: CASSRTGGSYEQYF; DNA: TGTGCCAGCAGCCGGACAGGGGGCTCCTACGAGCAGTACTTC
D: TRBD2; V: TRBV7-2; size: .; J: TRBJ2-7; CDR3: CASSPRVTSGRSGEQYF; DNA: TGTGCCAGCAGCCCCCGGGTGACTAGCGGGAGGTCAGGCGAGCAGTACTTC
D: TRBD2; V: TRBV7-8; size: .; J: TRBJ2-7; CDR3: CASSPSGRYYEQYF; DNA: TGTGCCAGCAGCCCTAGCGGGAGGTACTACGAGCAGTACTTC
D: .; V: TRBV7-8; size: .; J: TRBJ1-1; CDR3: CAILRESGTEAFF; DNA: TGTGCCATCCTCAGGGAAAGTGGCACTGAAGCTTTCTTT
D: TRBD2; V: TRBV11-2; size: .; J: TRBJ2-7; CDR3: CASSLVASGTYEQYF; DNA: TGTGCCAGCAGCTTAGTGGCTAGCGGGACCTACGAGCAGTACTTC
D: .; V: TRBV4-2; size: .; J: TRBJ2-1; CDR3: CASSPSGAGISYNEQFF; DNA: TGTGCCAGCAGCCCCAGTGGGGCGGGGATCTCCTACAATGAGCAGTTCTTC
D: .; V: TRBV11-3; size: .; J: TRBJ2-6; CDR3: CASSNNTGFSGANVLTF; DNA: TGTGCCAGCAGTAATAACACAGGGTTCTCTGGGGCCAACGTCCTGACTTTC
D: .; V: TRBV7-9; size: .; J: TRBJ2-7; CDR3: CASSRRGSYEQYF; DNA: TGTGCCAGCAGCCGCAGGGGTTCCTACGAGCAGTACTTC
D: TRBD2; V: TRBV7-9; size: .; J: TRBJ2-1; CDR3: CASSPSVREDHEQFF; DNA: TGTGCCAGCAGCCCCAGCGTGCGGGAGGACCATGAGCAGTTCTTC
D: TRBD1; V: TRBV18; size: .; J: TRBJ1-1; CDR3: CARGQGKTNTEAFF; DNA: TGTGCCAGGGGACAGGGTAAGACGAACACTGAAGCTTTCTTT